This T cell receptor (beta chain) came from a study of blood T cell repertoires in COVID-19. About the study: Sites in the United States, Italy and Spain provided acute and convalescent COVID-19 samples. Sources were T cells, B-cell-depleted T cells, or PBMCs; the material itself was cDNA or gDNA.

Turning to this clone: One end of the junction is discordant with germline, which a read error may explain.

In the authors' methods: It was from reference gene primer amplification that nucleated cell counts were estimated. Using immunoSEQ multiplex PCR, the repertoire was profiled, and TCRdb retains in-frame clones only, with some absent. Clonal size and the V and J genes are those of that table, whereas D and trimming came from the DNA. The sample lists just over 20,000 clones, more than 85% occurring once. Germline V gene lookup returns CDR1 SGDLS and CDR2 YYNGEE. This CDR3 spans 10 amino acids. The sequence derives from a human donor in a cohort sampled during active COVID-19. V usage is TRBV9 and J usage is TRBJ2-3; 8 bases agree with TRBD2. Sequenced material: peripheral blood. For the CDR3, the DNA is TGTGCCAGCAGCGGGACTAGCAAGGATTTT. It translates to CASSGTSKDF.